This TCR beta chain was sequenced for a study of blood T cell repertoires in COVID-19. For the study at large: PBMCs, B-cell-depleted T cells, or T cells were the source of the cDNA or gDNA that made up the material.

Authors' analysis steps: The assay estimated nucleated cells by amplifying reference gene primers. Assay: immunoSEQ multiplex PCR; the TCRdb copy retains only in-frame clones and omits some. The V and J calls and clone size come from that table; D and trimming were worked out from the DNA. Seen here are fewer than 250,000 clones, roughly four fifths observed once, and the top ten hold approximately 1.9%. Germline values: CDR1 DFQATT, CDR2 SNEGSKA (reference sequence). V was cut by 3 bases and J by 2 bases, with 7 bases left in between. CDR3 size: 12 residues. The origin of this receptor is a woman older than 75 with acute or convalescent COVID-19. The specimen was peripheral blood. The chain employs TRBV20-1 and TRBJ2-5; D perhaps matches TRBD1 (5 bases). The CDR3 loop reads CSASRGQETQYF. The CDR3 coding sequence is TGCAGTGCTAGTAGGGGACAAGAGACCCAGTACTTC.